This is a list of T cell receptor beta chains from one sample in a study of identical twins. TCRdb called the 5' RACE reads again in MiXCR, with one record for every CDR3 protein. This table holds approximately 240,000 distinct CDR3 sequences, around 15% found once. Input material: memory (CD45RO+) T cells sorted from blood. The receptors were gathered from a woman younger than 35 in good health. CDR3s include the opening cysteine and the closing phenylalanine or tryptophan. The D gene is left open where the match is weak. The size of a clone is reported for some rows only, either as once, few or many, or as a class for expanded clones.

j_gene: TRBJ2-1
abundance: many
d_gene: .
v_gene: TRBV12-3/TRBV12-4
CDR3aa: CAIETRLNEQFF
CDR3nt: TGTGCCATAGAAACCCGTCTAAATGAGCAGTTCTTC

j_gene: TRBJ1-2
abundance: .
d_gene: .
v_gene: TRBV6-5
CDR3aa: CASSSRRAHGYTF
CDR3nt: TGTGCCAGCAGTTCCCGCAGGGCTCATGGCTACACCTTC

j_gene: TRBJ2-7
abundance: few
d_gene: .
v_gene: TRBV12-3/TRBV12-4
CDR3aa: CASSSQGRGSYEQYF
CDR3nt: TGTGCCAGCAGTTCACAGGGAAGAGGCTCCTACGAGCAGTACTTC

j_gene: TRBJ1-1
abundance: many
d_gene: .
v_gene: TRBV5-1
CDR3aa: CASSLGAGPMNTEAFF
CDR3nt: TGCGCCAGCAGCTTGGGGGCAGGACCCATGAACACTGAAGCTTTCTTT

j_gene: TRBJ2-7
abundance: few
d_gene: .
v_gene: TRBV27
CDR3aa: CASSPVDRIYEQYF
CDR3nt: TGTGCCAGCAGTCCTGTAGACAGAATCTACGAGCAGTACTTC

j_gene: TRBJ1-1
abundance: .
d_gene: .
v_gene: TRBV2
CDR3aa: CASLEGQMNTEAFF
CDR3nt: TGTGCCAGCCTGGAAGGACAGATGAACACTGAAGCTTTCTTT

j_gene: TRBJ2-2
abundance: few
d_gene: .
v_gene: TRBV11-2
CDR3aa: CASRLGPNTGELFF
CDR3nt: TGTGCCAGCAGACTAGGACCCAACACCGGGGAGCTGTTTTTT

j_gene: TRBJ2-3
abundance: .
d_gene: .
v_gene: TRBV5-1
CDR3aa: CASSLGQTDTQYF
CDR3nt: TGCGCCAGCAGCTTGGGGCAGACAGATACGCAGTATTTT

j_gene: TRBJ2-1
abundance: many
d_gene: TRBD2
v_gene: TRBV7-9
CDR3aa: CASSPGTSGYNEQFF
CDR3nt: TGTGCCAGCAGCCCCGGGACTAGCGGATACAATGAGCAGTTCTTC

j_gene: TRBJ2-3
abundance: few
d_gene: TRBD2
v_gene: TRBV11-2
CDR3aa: CASSLGLSSGRSTDTQYF
CDR3nt: TGTGCCAGCAGCTTAGGCCTATCTAGCGGAAGAAGCACAGATACGCAGTATTTT

j_gene: TRBJ2-1
abundance: many
d_gene: TRBD2
v_gene: TRBV7-9
CDR3aa: CASSFKLAGVGPFF
CDR3nt: TGTGCCAGCAGCTTTAAACTAGCGGGAGTTGGCCCGTTCTTC

j_gene: TRBJ2-1
abundance: few
d_gene: .
v_gene: TRBV10-3
CDR3aa: CAVERALNEQFF
CDR3nt: TGTGCCGTAGAGCGGGCGCTCAATGAGCAGTTCTTC

j_gene: TRBJ2-7
abundance: few
d_gene: TRBD1
v_gene: TRBV5-1
CDR3aa: CASSDRDGEQYF
CDR3nt: TGCGCCAGCAGCGACAGGGATGGCGAGCAGTACTTC

j_gene: TRBJ1-6
abundance: once
d_gene: .
v_gene: TRBV30
CDR3aa: CAWSVRQGTSPLHF
CDR3nt: TGTGCCTGGAGTGTACGTCAGGGTACTTCACCCCTCCACTTT

j_gene: TRBJ2-4
abundance: .
d_gene: TRBD2
v_gene: TRBV6-2/TRBV6-3
CDR3aa: CASSYSTGRTSGRRNIQYF
CDR3nt: TGTGCCAGCAGTTACTCCACCGGTAGGACTAGCGGGAGGAGAAACATTCAGTACTTC

j_gene: TRBJ2-1
abundance: few
d_gene: .
v_gene: TRBV29-1
CDR3aa: CSPTLGKQFF
CDR3nt: TGCAGCCCGACTCTGGGAAAGCAGTTCTTC

j_gene: TRBJ1-1
abundance: few
d_gene: .
v_gene: TRBV9
CDR3aa: CASSVQVSNTEAFF
CDR3nt: TGTGCCAGCAGCGTACAGGTCTCGAACACTGAAGCTTTCTTT

j_gene: TRBJ2-1
abundance: many
d_gene: TRBD1
v_gene: TRBV27
CDR3aa: CASSLSHRGYYNEQFF
CDR3nt: TGTGCCAGCAGTTTAAGCCACAGGGGATATTACAATGAGCAGTTCTTC

j_gene: TRBJ2-2
abundance: .
d_gene: .
v_gene: TRBV7-7
CDR3aa: CASSTLTTAGSGELFF
CDR3nt: TGTGCCAGCAGCACCTTAACGACCGCGGGGTCCGGGGAGCTGTTTTTT

j_gene: TRBJ1-1
abundance: .
d_gene: .
v_gene: TRBV29-1
CDR3aa: CSEKRQTNTEAFF
CDR3nt: TGCAGCGAGAAAAGACAGACGAACACTGAAGCTTTCTTT

j_gene: TRBJ2-3
abundance: few
d_gene: .
v_gene: TRBV7-7
CDR3aa: CASSLSLANTDTQYF
CDR3nt: TGTGCCAGCAGCTTAAGTCTAGCTAACACAGATACGCAGTATTTT

j_gene: TRBJ2-3
abundance: few
d_gene: TRBD2
v_gene: TRBV20-1
CDR3aa: CSARRLGRASDTQYF
CDR3nt: TGCAGTGCTAGAAGGCTCGGGAGGGCGTCAGATACGCAGTATTTT

j_gene: TRBJ2-3
abundance: many
d_gene: .
v_gene: TRBV11-2
CDR3aa: CASSLPSTSLPVGDTQYF
CDR3nt: TGTGCCAGCAGCTTACCTAGTACTAGCCTCCCAGTGGGAGATACGCAGTATTTT

j_gene: TRBJ1-1
abundance: .
d_gene: .
v_gene: TRBV5-1
CDR3aa: CASSFGSGGDEAFF
CDR3nt: TGCGCCAGCAGCTTTGGGTCCGGGGGCGATGAAGCTTTCTTT